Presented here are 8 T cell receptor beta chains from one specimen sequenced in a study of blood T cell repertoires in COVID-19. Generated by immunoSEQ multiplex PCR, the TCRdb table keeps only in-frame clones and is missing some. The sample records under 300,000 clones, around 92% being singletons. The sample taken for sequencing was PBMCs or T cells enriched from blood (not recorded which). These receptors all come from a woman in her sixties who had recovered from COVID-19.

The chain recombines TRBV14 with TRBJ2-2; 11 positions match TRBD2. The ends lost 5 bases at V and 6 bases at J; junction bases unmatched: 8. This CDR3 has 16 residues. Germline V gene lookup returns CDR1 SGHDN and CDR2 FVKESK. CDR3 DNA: TGTGCCAGCAGCTTAACTAGCGGGAGCTCTCCCGGGGAGCTGTTTTTT. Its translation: CASSLTSGSSPGELFF.

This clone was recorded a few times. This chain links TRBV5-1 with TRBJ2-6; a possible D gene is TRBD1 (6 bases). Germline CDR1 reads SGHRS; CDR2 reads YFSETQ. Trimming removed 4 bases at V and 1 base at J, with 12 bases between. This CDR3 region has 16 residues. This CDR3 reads CASSGGRASGANVLTF. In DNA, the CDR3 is TGCGCCAGCAGCGGGGGCCGGGCTTCTGGGGCCAACGTCCTGACTTTC.

The CDR3 reads CASSNGQGKETQYF. As DNA, the CDR3 is TGTGCCAGCAGCAATGGACAGGGAAAAGAGACCCAGTACTTC. The rearrangement links TRBV7-3 to TRBJ2-5; TRBD1 agrees at 8 bases. Germline-derived CDR1 and CDR2 are SGHTA and FQGTGA. After removal of 5 bases from V and 3 bases from J, the junction contained 5 bases not matched to a gene. This CDR3 has 14 residues.

This CDR3 reads CASSLTGPVYGYTF. The CDR3 DNA reads as TGTGCCAGCAGTTTAACAGGGCCGGTCTATGGCTACACCTTC. The rearrangement links TRBV6-2 or TRBV6-3 to TRBJ1-2, with a weak D call TRBD1 (6 bases). Deletions cut 4 bases from V and 4 bases from J, with 13 bases between. The CDR3 loop spans 14 amino acids. CDR1 is MNHEY, CDR2 SVGEGT, per germline.

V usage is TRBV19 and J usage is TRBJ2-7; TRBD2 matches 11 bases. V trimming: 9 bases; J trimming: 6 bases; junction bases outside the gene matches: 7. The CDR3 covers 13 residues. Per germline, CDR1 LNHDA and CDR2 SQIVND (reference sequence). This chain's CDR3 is CASTTSGTTEQYF. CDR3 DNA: TGTGCCAGCACGACTAGCGGGACTACCGAGCAGTACTTC.

For the CDR3, the DNA is TGTGCCATCAGTGAGTCCAAGACAGGGGCTATGGAGGAGTTCTTC. This sequence encodes CAISESKTGAMEEFF. This chain joins TRBV10-3 and TRBJ2-1, with 8 bases identical to TRBD1. CDR3 length: 15 amino acids. Germline V lookup: CDR1 ENHRY, CDR2 SYGVKD. The V gene end was trimmed by 0 bases and the J gene end by 14 bases; junction bases not matched to a gene: 12.

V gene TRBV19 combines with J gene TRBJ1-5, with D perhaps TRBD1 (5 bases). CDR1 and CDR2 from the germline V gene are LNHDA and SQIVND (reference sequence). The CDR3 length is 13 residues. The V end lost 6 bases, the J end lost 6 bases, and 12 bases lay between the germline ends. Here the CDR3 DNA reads TGTGCCAGTAGGGACATGCAGGGTCAGCCCCAGCATTTT. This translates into CASRDMQGQPQHF.

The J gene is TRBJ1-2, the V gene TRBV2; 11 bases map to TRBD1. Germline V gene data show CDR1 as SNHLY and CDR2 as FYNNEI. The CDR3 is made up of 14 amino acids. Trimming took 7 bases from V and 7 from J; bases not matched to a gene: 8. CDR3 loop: CASIRGQGAVGYTF. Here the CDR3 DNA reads TGTGCCAGCATCAGAGGACAGGGGGCGGTTGGCTACACCTTC.